This T cell receptor beta chain came from a study of molecular identifiers for immune sequencing clone quantification. Sorted naive CD8 T cells were those defined as CD8+CD4-CCR7+CD45RA+. Regarding this clonotype: Its antigen is as yet unknown. This may be a read error: a much more frequent sequence differs by one nucleotide.

Study outcomes and limitations: In naive cells, clones above 20 RNA copies held under 1% of molecules, whereas in effector cells they held over 98%.

The CDR3 length is 15 residues. V lost 4 bases and J lost 0, with 11 bases in between. Germline V gene sequence: CDR1 SGHTA, CDR2 FQGNSA. One entry per CDR3 protein results from TCRdb running MiXCR on the PCR reads. The profile shows some 97,000 distinct CDR3 sequences, roughly 38% of them singletons. Material for sequencing was naive CD8+ T cells from blood, with Jurkat cell RNA spiked in. The subset denotes: FACS-sorted CD8+CD4-CCR7+CD45RA+ naive T cells. This receptor was identified in a human donor in good health. Some libraries in this study had Jurkat cell RNA spiked in. The chain recombines TRBV7-2 with TRBJ2-3; D is undetermined. The CDR3 DNA is TGTGCCAGCAGCTCCTATGTGGCTAGCACAGATACGCAGTATTTT. Its translation is CASSSYVASTDTQYF.